Listed below are T cell receptor beta chains from one sample, sequenced in a study of neurological immune-mediated disorders. TCRdb processed the 5' RACE reads anew with MiXCR; each CDR3 protein has one entry. The repertoire includes approximately 23,000 distinct CDR3 sequences, over 9.5% of them detected once, and roughly 21% sits in the top ten. Sequencing input: PBMCs. The receptor source for this set is a woman aged 55 to 70 with HTLV-1-associated myelopathy (HAM/TSP). The conserved cysteine and the conserved F or W are not part of the CDR3 here. Where a row states a size, it is once, few, many or the class of an expanded clone; other rows omit it.

many,TRBJ2-7,TRBV27,ASSLKLEGRRY
medium-sized,TRBJ2-7,TRBV6-2/TRBV6-3,ASSRPGGSYEQY
many,TRBJ1-1,TRBV3-1,ASSSWTNTEAF
many,TRBJ2-1,TRBV10-3,AIGGRSYNEQF
many,TRBJ1-4,TRBV6-5,ASSYRGKLF
many,TRBJ2-2,TRBV5-1,ASSGRGGPGELF
many,TRBJ1-1,TRBV7-9,ASSLARGITVNTEAF
many,TRBJ2-3,TRBV20-1,SAREGGTDTQY
many,TRBJ2-5,TRBV5-1,ASSLAGAETQY
many,TRBJ2-3,TRBV9,ASSGGWDLAAFDTQY
many,TRBJ2-6,TRBV29-1,SVETGANVLT
many,TRBJ2-3,TRBV20-1,SASGGGGSADTQY
many,TRBJ2-5,TRBV20-1,SASQSKETQY
many,TRBJ2-1,TRBV7-9,ASSLAWSGPNEQF
medium-sized,TRBJ2-7,TRBV5-1,ASSPGQGSYYEQY
many,TRBJ1-1,TRBV5-8,ASSLRTENTEAF
many,TRBJ2-1,TRBV5-5,ASSFGGARYNEQF
many,TRBJ2-5,TRBV21-1,ASSKRRGRGETQY
many,TRBJ2-7,TRBV5-6,ASSSPWPGLTYEQY
many,TRBJ2-5,TRBV20-1,SAGLVEETQY
-,TRBJ1-1,TRBV7-8,ASSLAEVCHEAF
many,TRBJ1-3,TRBV12-3/TRBV12-4,ASIPRQGVGNTIY
many,TRBJ2-1,TRBV2,ASTSGGAHQYNEQF
medium-sized,TRBJ1-1,TRBV20-1,SASRTTDEAF
many,TRBJ2-1,TRBV20-1,SAHSGRGPNNEQF
many,TRBJ2-2,TRBV4-1,ASSPPGGAWTGELF
many,TRBJ1-6,TRBV9,ASSEQGYNNSPLH
many,TRBJ1-1,TRBV30,ASDRGRHTEAF
many,TRBJ2-7,TRBV5-1,ASSVTGGIEQY
many,TRBJ2-7,TRBV6-9,ASRYPQRYEQY
many,TRBJ2-3,TRBV20-1,SASSGGAADTQY
many,TRBJ1-2,TRBV7-9,ASSLGSAPNYGYT
many,TRBJ1-1,TRBV30,AWSVKILNTEAF
many,TRBJ2-3,TRBV6-1,ASSPASTDTQY
few,TRBJ1-2,TRBV12-5,ASGPGIIKPPNYGYT
many,TRBJ1-2,TRBV12-3/TRBV12-4,ASSLVLGVNYGYT
many,TRBJ2-7,TRBV20-1,SASMGQGLLEY
many,TRBJ2-1,TRBV6-5,ASSSYREYNEQF
many,TRBJ2-7,TRBV20-1,SARDPMTGVDEQY
medium-sized,TRBJ1-6,TRBV5-1,ASSLDDNSPLH
many,TRBJ2-7,TRBV10-3,AIGLSVGEQY